Listed here are 10 T cell receptor beta chains from one sample, sequenced in a study of human T cells and chemical hapten exposure. Noted time point: patch test 1, 2 weeks after DPC sensitization. As to treatment: therapeutic diphenylcyclopropenone sensitization with weekly scalp DPC. TCRdb reanalysed the RACE reads using MiXCR and keeps one entry per CDR3 protein. Of 300,000 to 450,000 distinct CDR3 sequences in the sample, around 5% are singletons; the top ten hold about 2.1%. This specimen consisted of whole blood, obtained in connection with sensitization to the hapten diphenylcyclopropenone (DPC). These receptors all come from a woman aged 45-65 years with alopecia areata. Some clones in this sample may be carry-over from other donors' samples.

This clonotype was counted many times. The V and J genes are TRBV12-3 or TRBV12-4 and TRBJ2-3, with TRBD2 matching over 9 bases. With 4 bases clipped from V and 1 base from J, the junction kept 9 bases outside the gene matches. The CDR3 covers 17 residues. The CDR3 DNA follows: TGTGCCAGCAGTTCCCCTAGCGGGATTTCACGCACAGATACGCAGTATTTT. Protein sequence: CASSSPSGISRTDTQYF.

A few counts support this clonotype. V usage is TRBV6-5 and J usage is TRBJ1-5; 8 bases line up with TRBD1. The ends lost 6 bases at V and 7 bases at J; junction bases unmatched: 8. The CDR3 has 14 residues. Germline CDR1 and CDR2: MNHEY and SVGAGI. CDR3 residues: CASRPQGARQPQHF. Written as DNA, the CDR3 is TGTGCCAGCAGACCGCAGGGGGCGCGGCAGCCCCAGCATTTT.

The table lists this clonotype with many counts. The chain has TRBV6-1 and TRBJ2-7; 10 bases fit TRBD1. Germline assignment: CDR1 MNHNS and CDR2 SASEGT. The V gene end was trimmed by 8 bases and the J gene end by 4 bases; junction bases not matched to a gene: 23. The CDR3 covers 19 residues. This CDR3 is CASLKDGTGALPWGYEQYF. In DNA form, the CDR3 reads TGTGCCAGCCTGAAGGACGGGACAGGGGCATTACCTTGGGGTTACGAGCAGTACTTC.

This clonotype occurred a few times. The genes are TRBV7-9 and TRBJ2-5; 7 bases match TRBD1. Germline V gene lookup returns CDR1 SEHNR and CDR2 FQNEAQ (reference sequence). The J segment lost 0 bases and the V segment lost 5 bases, leaving 6 bases of the junction unmatched. The CDR3 totals 15 residues. CDR3 in amino acids: CASSQPGQDQETQYF. DNA of the CDR3: TGTGCCAGCAGCCAACCCGGACAGGACCAAGAGACCCAGTACTTC.

The chain joins TRBV15 to TRBJ1-3; D is perhaps TRBD1 (5 bases). Between the trimmed V and J ends, which lost 2 bases and 3 bases, there was a span of 11 bases. Germline values: CDR1 LNHNV, CDR2 YYDKDF (reference sequence). CDR3 length: 15 residues. The chain's CDR3 is CATSRRGVGGNTIYF. CDR3 DNA sequence: TGTGCCACCAGCAGACGAGGGGTTGGTGGAAACACCATATATTTT.

The chain joins TRBV7-2 to TRBJ2-7; D gene uncertain. V was shortened by 1 base and J by 3 bases, with 16 bases between the two germline ends. Germline CDR1 reads SGHTA; CDR2 reads FQGNSA. CDR3 length equals 16 residues. The DNA of the CDR3 is TGTGCCAGCAGCTTAGAGTCAGCGCAGATCGGCTACGAGCAGTACTTC. It yields the protein CASSLESAQIGYEQYF.

In nucleotides, the CDR3 is TGTGCCAGCAGTTTAATGGGGACAGGGCTGAGAGGAAACACCATATATTTT. Its protein is CASSLMGTGLRGNTIYF. The chain employs TRBV12-3 or TRBV12-4 and TRBJ1-3; 9 positions match TRBD1. This CDR3 is built from 17 residues. J gave up 4 bases and V 2 bases, and 9 bases lay outside the gene matches.

This clonotype was counted a few times. The CDR3 here is CASSLRASGANTGELFF. CDR3 DNA sequence: TGTGCCAGCAGCTTACGAGCCAGCGGGGCGAACACCGGGGAGCTGTTTTTT. This chain links TRBV7-8 with TRBJ2-2; 7 bases match TRBD2. The CDR3 is 17 residues long. V was clipped by 2 bases and J by 0 bases; unmatched bases: 6. CDR1 is SGHVS, CDR2 FQNEAQ, per germline.

J is TRBJ1-5 and V is TRBV9; 7 nucleotides line up with TRBD1. Germline values: CDR1 SGDLS, CDR2 YYNGEE. The CDR3 extends over 16 amino acids. Trimming took 4 bases from V and 4 from J; bases not matched to a gene: 11. DNA of the CDR3: TGTGCCAGCAGCCGCGACAGGGACGGATCGAATCAGCCCCAGCATTTT. Amino acids: CASSRDRDGSNQPQHF.

The CDR3 is CASSPTNSPYNEQFF. The CDR3 DNA is TGTGCCAGCAGCCCAACGAATTCCCCCTACAATGAGCAGTTCTTC. V gene TRBV13 combines with J gene TRBJ2-1, with D unresolved. The germline V and J ends were trimmed by 5 bases and 2 bases, with 13 bases remaining between them. Germline CDR1 PRHDT, CDR2 FYEKMQ (reference sequence). CDR3 length equals 15 residues.